The rows below give T cell receptor beta chains drawn from one sample of a study of early T cells in non-severe SARS-CoV-2 infection. Each CDR3 protein gets one entry after TCRdb re-called the 5' RACE reads with MiXCR. The sample records 80,000 to 100,000 distinct CDR3 sequences, 11% being singletons. The sequencing used whole blood, collected at baseline. The receptors here all came from an adult who was a healthcare worker with PCR-confirmed SARS-CoV-2 infection or an uninfected control (not recorded which). The CDR3 runs from the conserved cysteine through the conserved F or W. The D gene is left open where the match is weak. The size field is filled for only some rows; it gives once, few, many or a size class.

j_call	v_call	d_call	clone_size	cdr3_length	cdr3_nt	cdr3_aa
TRBJ2-3	TRBV7-2	TRBD2	few	16	TGTGCCAGCAGCTTAGGGCTTAGCGGGGGCACAGATACGCAGTATTTT	CASSLGLSGGTDTQYF
TRBJ2-3	TRBV20-1	TRBD2	many	17	TGCAGTGCTCGCGGACTAGCGGGAGTAACTAGCACAGATACGCAGTATTTT	CSARGLAGVTSTDTQYF
TRBJ1-2	TRBV9	TRBD1	many	16	TGTGCCAGCAGCACCCGCAGGACAGGGGTAAAAGGAGGGTACACCTTC	CASSTRRTGVKGGYTF
TRBJ2-2	TRBV6-5	.	few	13	TGTGCCAGCAGTTACCCTTACACCGGGGAGCTGTTTTTT	CASSYPYTGELFF
TRBJ1-1	TRBV29-1	TRBD1	.	13	TGCAGCGCCCGGGACAGACAATACACTGAAGCTTTCTTT	CSARDRQYTEAFF
TRBJ1-2	TRBV10-3	TRBD1	few	15	TGTGCCATCAGTAAGGACCCCGGGACAGACTATGGCTACACCTTC	CAISKDPGTDYGYTF
TRBJ2-7	TRBV29-1	.	.	12	TGCAGCGTTGGGGGTCTGGACTACGAGCAGTACTTC	CSVGGLDYEQYF
TRBJ2-3	TRBV2	.	.	13	TGTGCCAGGACCGAAGGGGAGTCAGATACGCAGTATTTT	CARTEGESDTQYF
TRBJ2-7	TRBV6-2/TRBV6-3	TRBD2	many	16	TGTGCCAGCAGTCCTCCAACTAGCGGACTTCCCTACGAGCAGTACTTC	CASSPPTSGLPYEQYF
TRBJ2-3	TRBV10-1	.	few	14	TGCGCCAGCTCCCGGGACTCGGCGGGAGATACGCAGTATTTT	CASSRDSAGDTQYF
TRBJ1-2	TRBV4-1	.	few	15	TGCGCCAGCAGCCAAGATGGTGCCAGGACAGATGGCTACACCTTC	CASSQDGARTDGYTF
TRBJ2-1	TRBV19	TRBD2	.	17	TGTGCCAGTAGTATCCACTGGTCGAGCGGGAGTGTCCATGAGCAGTTCTTC	CASSIHWSSGSVHEQFF
TRBJ2-1	TRBV20-1	.	many	15	TGCAGTGCCATCTTTGGGAGAGTCTCCTACAATGAGCAGTTCTTC	CSAIFGRVSYNEQFF
TRBJ2-7	TRBV20-1	.	.	15	TGCAGTGCTAGAGATATACCCGGGGGCTCCTACGAGCAGTACTTC	CSARDIPGGSYEQYF